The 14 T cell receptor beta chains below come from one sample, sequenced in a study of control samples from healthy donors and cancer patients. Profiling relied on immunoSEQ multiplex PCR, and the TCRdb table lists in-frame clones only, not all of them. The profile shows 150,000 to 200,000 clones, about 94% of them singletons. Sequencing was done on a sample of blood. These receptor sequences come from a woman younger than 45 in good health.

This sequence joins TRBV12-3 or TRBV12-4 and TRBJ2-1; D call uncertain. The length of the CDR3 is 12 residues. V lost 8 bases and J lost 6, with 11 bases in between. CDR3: CASSLIRNEQFF. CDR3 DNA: TGTGCCAGCTCCCTAATACGCAATGAGCAGTTCTTC.

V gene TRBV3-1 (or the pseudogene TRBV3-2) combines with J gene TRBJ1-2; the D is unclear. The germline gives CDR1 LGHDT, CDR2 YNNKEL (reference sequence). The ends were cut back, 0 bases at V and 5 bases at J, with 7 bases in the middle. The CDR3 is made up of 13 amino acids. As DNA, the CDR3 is TGTGCCAGCAGCCAAGACAACCTATATGGCTACACCTTC. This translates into CASSQDNLYGYTF.

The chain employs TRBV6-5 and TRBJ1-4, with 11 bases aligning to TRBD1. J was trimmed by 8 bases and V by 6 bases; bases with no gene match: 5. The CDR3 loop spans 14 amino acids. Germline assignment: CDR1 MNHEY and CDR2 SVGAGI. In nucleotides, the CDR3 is TGTGCCAGCAGGGAGGGACAGGGGGGCGAAAAACTGTTTTTT. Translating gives CASREGQGGEKLFF.

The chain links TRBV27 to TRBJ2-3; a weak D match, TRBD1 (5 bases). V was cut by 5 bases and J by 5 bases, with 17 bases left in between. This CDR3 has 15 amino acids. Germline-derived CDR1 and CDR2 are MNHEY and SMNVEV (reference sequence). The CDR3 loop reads CASSPRLGVGDTQYF. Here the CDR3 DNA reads TGTGCCAGCAGTCCCCGGCTAGGGGTTGGAGATACGCAGTATTTT.

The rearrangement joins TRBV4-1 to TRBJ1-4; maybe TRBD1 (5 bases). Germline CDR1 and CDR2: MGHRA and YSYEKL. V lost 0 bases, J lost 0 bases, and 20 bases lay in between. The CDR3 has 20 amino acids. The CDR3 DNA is TGCGCCAGCAGCCAAGAGCCCTCGGCGGGGCCCCCAGCAACTAATGAAAAACTGTTTTTT. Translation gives CASSQEPSAGPPATNEKLFF.

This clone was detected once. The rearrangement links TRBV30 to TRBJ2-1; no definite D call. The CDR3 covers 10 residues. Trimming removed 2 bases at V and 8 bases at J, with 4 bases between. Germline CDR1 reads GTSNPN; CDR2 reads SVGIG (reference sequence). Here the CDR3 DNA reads TGTGCCTGGAGTCTCGATGAGCAGTTCTTC. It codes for CAWSLDEQFF.

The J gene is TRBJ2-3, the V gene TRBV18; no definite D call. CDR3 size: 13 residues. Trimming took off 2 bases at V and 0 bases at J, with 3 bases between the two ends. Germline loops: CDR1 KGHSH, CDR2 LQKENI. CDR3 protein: CASSPGSTDTQYF. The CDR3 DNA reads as TGTGCCAGCTCACCAGGTAGCACAGATACGCAGTATTTT.

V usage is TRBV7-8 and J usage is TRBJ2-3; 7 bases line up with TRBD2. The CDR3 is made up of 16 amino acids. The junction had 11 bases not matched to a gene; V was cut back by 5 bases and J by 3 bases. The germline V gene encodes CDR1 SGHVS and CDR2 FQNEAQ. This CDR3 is CASSPGLRGSTDTQYF. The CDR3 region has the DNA TGTGCCAGCAGCCCGGGACTAAGGGGATCTACAGATACGCAGTATTTT.

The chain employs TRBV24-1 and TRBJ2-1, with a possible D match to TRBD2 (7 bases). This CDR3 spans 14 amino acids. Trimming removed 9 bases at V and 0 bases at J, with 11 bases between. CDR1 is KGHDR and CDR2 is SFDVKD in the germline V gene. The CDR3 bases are TGTGCCACCGAGGGGGGGAGCTCCTACAATGAGCAGTTCTTC. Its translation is CATEGGSSYNEQFF.

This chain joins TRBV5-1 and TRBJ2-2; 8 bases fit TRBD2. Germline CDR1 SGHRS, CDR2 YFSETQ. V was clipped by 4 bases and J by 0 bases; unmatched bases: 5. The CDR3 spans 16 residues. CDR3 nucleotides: TGCGCCAGCAGCCGGGAGGGTAACTCGAACACCGGGGAGCTGTTTTTT. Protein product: CASSREGNSNTGELFF.

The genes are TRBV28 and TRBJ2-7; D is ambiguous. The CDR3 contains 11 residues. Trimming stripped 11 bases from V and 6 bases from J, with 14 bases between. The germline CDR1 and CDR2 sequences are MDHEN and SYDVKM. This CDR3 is CAALAPIEQYF. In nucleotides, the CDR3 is TGTGCCGCCTTAGCTCCCATCGAGCAGTACTTC. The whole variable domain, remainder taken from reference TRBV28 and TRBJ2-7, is DVKVTQSSRYLVKRTGEKVFLECVQDMDHENMFWYRQDPGLGLRLIYFSYDVKMKEKGDIPEGYSVSREKKERFSLILESASTNQTSMYLCAALAPIEQYFGPGTRLTVT.

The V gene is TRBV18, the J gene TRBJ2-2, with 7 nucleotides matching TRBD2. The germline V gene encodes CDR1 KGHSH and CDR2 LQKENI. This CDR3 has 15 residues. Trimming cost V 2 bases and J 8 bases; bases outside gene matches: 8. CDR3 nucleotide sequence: TGTGCCAGCTCACCAATTCTAGCGGTGCGAGGGGAGCTGTTTTTT. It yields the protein CASSPILAVRGELFF.

CDR3 loop: CASSSFTGAGELFF. DNA of the CDR3: TGTGCCAGCAGCTCATTCACAGGGGCCGGGGAGCTGTTTTTT. The V gene is TRBV7-9, the J gene TRBJ2-2; 7 nucleotides match TRBD1. The CDR3 has 14 residues. Germline V gives CDR1 SEHNR, CDR2 FQNEAQ (reference sequence). Trimming cost V 4 bases and J 6 bases; bases outside gene matches: 5.

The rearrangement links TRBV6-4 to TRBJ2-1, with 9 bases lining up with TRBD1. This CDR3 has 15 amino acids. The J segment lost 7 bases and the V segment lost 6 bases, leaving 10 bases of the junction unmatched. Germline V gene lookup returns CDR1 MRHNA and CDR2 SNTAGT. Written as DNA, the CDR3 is TGTGCCAGCAGCTCTTTCGGGACAGGGAGGAATGAGCAGTTCTTC. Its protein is CASSSFGTGRNEQFF.